Following are 9 T cell receptor beta chains from one sample sequenced in a study of identifying expanded T cells in peripheral blood. Sequenced by immunoSEQ multiplex PCR; TCRdb stores in-frame clones only, minus some. The sample has approximately 75,000 clones, roughly 90% seen once. Specimen: blood. These receptors were taken from a person aged 18 to 75 in good health.

This chain uses TRBV18 with TRBJ1-4; possible D gene TRBD1, 6 bases. The CDR3 covers 13 residues. Between the trimmed V and J ends, which lost 5 bases and 6 bases, there was a span of 10 bases. Germline V gene lookup returns CDR1 KGHSH and CDR2 LQKENI. The CDR3 protein is CASSGGPDEKLFF. The CDR3 DNA reads as TGTGCCAGCTCAGGGGGGCCGGATGAAAAACTGTTTTTT.

The rearrangement joins TRBV28 to TRBJ1-2; D perhaps matches TRBD1 (6 bases). CDR1 and CDR2 from the germline V gene are MDHEN and SYDVKM. This CDR3 has 14 amino acids. V was cut by 6 bases and J by 2 bases, with 13 bases left in between. CDR3 amino acids: CASRRGQTNYGYTF. In nucleotides, the CDR3 is TGTGCCAGCAGGAGAGGACAGACCAACTATGGCTACACCTTC.

Only a few counts were recorded for this clone. The chain employs TRBV7-2 and TRBJ1-6; 9 bases match TRBD1. Germline V lookup: CDR1 SGHTA, CDR2 FQGNSA. The CDR3 extends over 17 amino acids. The J segment lost 1 base and the V segment lost 4 bases, leaving 5 bases of the junction unmatched. Here the CDR3 DNA reads TGTGCCAGCAGCTCGGCGACAGGGGGTTCCTATAATTCACCCCTCCACTTT. Its translation: CASSSATGGSYNSPLHF. The variable domain in full, completed from reference TRBV7-2 and TRBJ1-6, reads GAGVSQSPSNKVTEKGKDVELRCDPISGHTALYWYRQSLGQGLEFLIYFQGNSAPDKSGLPSDRFSAERTGGSVSTLTIQRTQQEDSAVYLCASSSATGGSYNSPLHFGNGTRLTVT.

The rearrangement joins TRBV28 to TRBJ2-2, with 8 bases that match TRBD2. The germline CDR1 and CDR2 sequences are MDHEN and SYDVKM. There are 16 residues in the CDR3. The V and J ends lost 5 bases and 6 bases, in that order; junction bases with no gene match: 11. CDR3 bases: TGTGCCAGCAGTCAAATAGTACCTAGCGGGTCCGGGGAGCTGTTTTTT. Its translation is CASSQIVPSGSGELFF.

The chain is built from TRBV2 and TRBJ2-3, with TRBD2 matching 11 bases. CDR3 length equals 14 residues. In germline, CDR1 is SNHLY, CDR2 FYNNEI. J lost 0 bases, V lost 9 bases, and 2 bases had no gene match. The CDR3 nucleotides read TGTGCCAGAACTAGCGGGGGTAGCACAGATACGCAGTATTTT. It is translated as CARTSGGSTDTQYF.

DNA of the CDR3: TGTGCCAGCAGCTTAGTGGGGGGGAGCACTGGAAACACCATATATTTT. Translated, it gives CASSLVGGSTGNTIYF. V gene TRBV7-8 combines with J gene TRBJ1-3; possible D gene TRBD1, 5 bases. The CDR3 runs 16 residues. V was trimmed by 1 base and J by 2 bases, leaving 12 bases between them. In germline, CDR1 is SGHVS, CDR2 FQNEAQ.

V gene TRBV9 combines with J gene TRBJ1-2, with TRBD1 as a possible D gene (6 bases). With 0 bases removed from V and 10 bases from J, the gap between germline ends came to 16 bases. Germline values: CDR1 SGDLS, CDR2 YYNGEE. The CDR3 extends over 14 amino acids. CDR3 nucleotides: TGTGCCAGCAGCGTAGGAGCAGGGGCGATCGACTACACCTTC. Residues: CASSVGAGAIDYTF.

In DNA form, the CDR3 reads TGTGCCAGCAGCTTAGGAAAGGGATACTCAGCCTATGGCTACACCTTC. The encoded protein is CASSLGKGYSAYGYTF. This chain joins TRBV7-2 and TRBJ1-2; D remains ambiguous. Germline CDR1 and CDR2: SGHTA and FQGNSA. Between the trimmed V and J ends, which lost 1 base and 4 bases, there was a span of 16 bases. There are 16 residues in the CDR3.

This chain uses TRBV27 with TRBJ2-3; tentatively, D is TRBD1 (6 bases). The CDR3 extends over 14 amino acids. Germline CDR1 MNHEY, CDR2 SMNVEV (reference sequence). Between the trimmed V and J ends, which lost 6 bases and 2 bases, there was a span of 12 bases. CDR3 sequence (DNA): TGTGCCAGCAGCTCCAGGGGCAACACAGATACGCAGTATTTT. It translates to CASSSRGNTDTQYF.